A single sample gave rise to the 15 T cell receptor beta chains below, sequenced in a study of shared T cell receptors in the human thymus. Only in-frame clones appear in the TCRdb table, and some are missing; sequencing was by immunoSEQ multiplex PCR. This repertoire shows 500,000 to 850,000 clones, around 87% found once; its top ten account for 0.0094%. This sample also appeared in a second study, on human thymus T cells.

Sequencing was performed on thymocytes. These receptors originate from a boy younger than two with a congenital heart defect.

The chain is built from TRBV2 and TRBJ2-5; 7 bases align to TRBD2. The CDR3 is 16 residues long. Trimming removed 2 bases from V and 1 base from J; junction bases left unmatched: 7. CDR1 is SNHLY, CDR2 FYNNEI, per germline. The CDR3 sequence: CASSEPAGGSQETQYF. CDR3 sequence (DNA): TGTGCCAGCAGTGAACCCGCCGGGGGGTCCCAAGAGACCCAGTACTTC. Filled out from reference TRBV2 and TRBJ2-5, the complete variable domain reads EPEVTQTPSHQVTQMGQEVILRCVPISNHLYFYWYRQILGQKVEFLVSFYNNEISEKSEIFDDQFSVERPDGSNFTLKIRSTKLEDSAMYFCASSEPAGGSQETQYFGPGTRLLVL.

The gene calls are TRBV19 and TRBJ2-7, with a tentative D call TRBD2 (5 bases). Per germline, CDR1 LNHDA and CDR2 SQIVND (reference sequence). Trimming pared 1 base from V and 5 bases from J, leaving 24 bases between. The CDR3 sequence is 18 residues long. CDR3 amino acids: CASSIVSRGSINLDEQYF. In DNA form, the CDR3 reads TGTGCCAGTAGTATAGTAAGCAGAGGGTCCATCAATCTGGACGAGCAGTACTTC.

V usage is TRBV6-5 and J usage is TRBJ2-1; the match to TRBD2 covers 11 bases. V lost 6 bases and J lost 10; bases outside the gene matches: 11. Germline lookup yields CDR1 MNHEY and CDR2 SVGAGI. This CDR3 has 15 amino acids. The CDR3 loop is CASRCTSGSVGEQFF. Here the CDR3 DNA reads TGTGCCAGCAGATGCACTAGCGGGAGTGTCGGGGAGCAGTTCTTC.

This rearrangement joins TRBV28 to TRBJ2-5, with TRBD2 identical over 11 bases. Germline CDR1 MDHEN, CDR2 SYDVKM. CDR3 length: 17 amino acids. With V trimmed by 3 bases and J by 4 bases, 10 bases remained unmatched. The chain's CDR3 is CASSFPGLAGIGETQYF. The DNA for the CDR3 is TGTGCCAGCAGTTTCCCCGGACTAGCGGGTATAGGAGAGACCCAGTACTTC.

V and J are TRBV5-1 and TRBJ1-1, with D uncertain. This CDR3 comprises 13 residues. The germline V gene encodes CDR1 SGHRS and CDR2 YFSETQ. V was clipped by 5 bases and J by 3 bases, with 11 bases between them. This CDR3 reads CASRDNGYTEAFF. The CDR3 bases are TGCGCCAGCAGAGACAACGGATACACTGAAGCTTTCTTT.

The chain carries TRBV28 and TRBJ2-7; 8 bases are a match to TRBD1. V lost 3 bases, J lost 3 bases, and 10 bases stayed unmatched. Germline V gene sequence: CDR1 MDHEN, CDR2 SYDVKM. The CDR3 contains 16 residues. The CDR3 is CASSFLPRQGNYEQYF. The DNA of the CDR3 is TGTGCCAGCAGTTTCCTCCCTCGACAGGGGAACTACGAGCAGTACTTC. Drawing the rest from reference TRBV28 and TRBJ2-7, the complete variable domain is DVKVTQSSRYLVKRTGEKVFLECVQDMDHENMFWYRQDPGLGLRLIYFSYDVKMKEKGDIPEGYSVSREKKERFSLILESASTNQTSMYLCASSFLPRQGNYEQYFGPGTRLTVT.

This clone showed up just once. The chain is built from TRBV11-2 and TRBJ2-7, with 10 bases lining up with TRBD2. V was clipped by 1 base and J by 2 bases; unmatched bases: 11. Germline CDR1 SGHAT, CDR2 FQNNGV. This CDR3 spans 18 amino acids. The CDR3, as DNA: TGTGCCAGCAGCTTAGGGGGTGGGCTAGCGGGGGACACCTACGAGCAGTACTTC. Protein sequence: CASSLGGGLAGDTYEQYF.

The rearrangement links TRBV10-3 to TRBJ1-5; unclear D gene. V was shortened by 3 bases and J by 0 bases, with 15 bases between the two germline ends. The CDR3 loop spans 17 amino acids. Germline V gene lookup returns CDR1 ENHRY and CDR2 SYGVKD. This chain's CDR3 is CAISDKVGQDSNQPQHF. CDR3 in DNA: TGTGCCATCAGTGACAAGGTGGGTCAGGATAGCAATCAGCCCCAGCATTTT.

The chain couples TRBV28 to TRBJ1-4; 7 positions match TRBD1. J was trimmed by 1 base and V by 3 bases; bases with no gene match: 8. From germline, CDR1 is MDHEN and CDR2 SYDVKM. The CDR3 sequence is 17 residues long. CDR3 sequence reads: CASSLRYQGGTNEKLFF. CDR3 in DNA: TGTGCCAGCAGTTTGCGATACCAGGGGGGAACTAATGAAAAACTGTTTTTT. The variable domain in full, completed from reference TRBV28 and TRBJ1-4, reads DVKVTQSSRYLVKRTGEKVFLECVQDMDHENMFWYRQDPGLGLRLIYFSYDVKMKEKGDIPEGYSVSREKKERFSLILESASTNQTSMYLCASSLRYQGGTNEKLFFGSGTQLSVL.

The chain links TRBV23-1 to TRBJ1-5; D is perhaps TRBD1 (6 bases). TRBV23-1 counts as an open reading frame of uncertain function. The germline V and J ends were trimmed by 0 bases and 2 bases, with 11 bases remaining between them. The CDR3 spans 16 residues. CDR3 DNA sequence: TGCGCCAGCAGTCAATCTAGGGGGAGGGGCAATCAGCCCCAGCATTTT. It codes for CASSQSRGRGNQPQHF.

This chain joins TRBV2 and TRBJ2-5, with 10 bases identical to TRBD2. Per germline, CDR1 SNHLY and CDR2 FYNNEI. The ends lost 4 bases at V and 0 bases at J; junction bases unmatched: 5. There are 16 residues in the CDR3. The CDR3 sequence: CASSVVSGRDQETQYF. The CDR3 DNA reads TGTGCCAGCAGTGTGGTGAGCGGGAGGGACCAAGAGACCCAGTACTTC.

The chain employs TRBV28 and TRBJ2-7; D is unresolved. Germline loops: CDR1 MDHEN, CDR2 SYDVKM. Trimming took 7 bases from V and 2 from J, leaving 6 bases between them. This CDR3 is built from 11 residues. Here the CDR3 reads CASTNTYEQYF. Written as DNA, the CDR3 is TGTGCCAGCACTAATACCTACGAGCAGTACTTC.

The V call is TRBV9, the J call TRBJ2-1; the match to TRBD2 covers 14 bases. The germline CDR1 and CDR2 sequences are SGDLS and YYNGEE. V lost 7 bases to trimming and J lost 6 bases; unmatched junction nucleotides: 9. The CDR3 sequence is 16 residues long. CDR3 nucleotide sequence: TGTGCCAGCGGTGGGACTAGCGGGAGTAAATTCAATGAGCAGTTCTTC. Translating it yields CASGGTSGSKFNEQFF.

The rearrangement uses TRBV14 and TRBJ2-7; D ambiguous. CDR1 SGHDN and CDR2 FVKESK come from the germline V gene. The ends were cut back, 0 bases at V and 5 bases at J, with 23 bases in the middle. The CDR3 length is 18 residues. CDR3 protein: CASSQDIVVKDKAHEQYF. The DNA for the CDR3 is TGTGCCAGCAGCCAAGATATTGTGGTGAAAGACAAGGCCCACGAGCAGTACTTC.

This clone was found once. The chain combines TRBV6-1 with TRBJ1-1; D might be TRBD1 (6 bases). The CDR3 runs 11 residues. V gave up 9 bases and J gave up 10 bases, with 15 bases separating them. Germline V gene sequence: CDR1 MNHNS, CDR2 SASEGT. The CDR3 DNA sequence: TGTGCCAGTTTACAGGGCTCTGGAGCTTTCTTT. Residues: CASLQGSGAFF.